The present entry profiles one T cell receptor beta chain with its context. The target antigen is unknown. V shed 5 bases and J 5 bases; nucleotides not matched to a gene: 5. Germline V gives CDR1 SGHVS, CDR2 FQNEAQ. This CDR3 region has 15 residues. These data belong to a study of cytomegalovirus exposure and HLA in healthy donors. Across the whole study: Genotyping of hundreds of donors showed that 80% to 85% belonged to the Caucasian-associated ancestry cluster.

The PCR made use of 60 Vbeta and 13 Jbeta primers. Sequencing was performed with immunoSEQ multiplex PCR; in TCRdb, only in-frame clones are kept and a portion is missing. This table holds 140,000 to 150,000 clones, 80% to 90% found once. Study findings and constraints: The majority of TCR sequences were rare, yet some public TCRs appeared in many donors. Confirmation was obtained in vitro that a few CMV-associated chains are specific for CMV antigens. For presence/absence analyses, sequencing depth was assumed to be roughly uniform across donors.

The sequenced material came from PBMCs. The clonotype was recovered from a boy younger than 10 in good health and CMV-seronegative. The V gene is TRBV7-8, the J gene TRBJ1-6; 8 nucleotides match TRBD1. CDR3 DNA: TGTGCCAGCAGCCTATTGACAGGGGATAATTCACCCCTCCACTTT. Its translation is CASSLLTGDNSPLHF.